This is a list of T cell receptor beta chains from one sample in a study of blood T cell repertoires in COVID-19. Some clones are missing from TCRdb's copy, which holds only in-frame ones; the method was immunoSEQ multiplex PCR. The sample shows 150,000 to 200,000 clones, around 87% of them seen only once. Sequences were obtained from peripheral blood. The receptor set was obtained from a woman between 18 and 29 years old who had recovered from COVID-19. CDR3s include the opening cysteine and the closing phenylalanine or tryptophan. D genes are given only for firm matches. For some rows the clone size is stated as once, few or many, or as a class when expanded; others skip it.

cdr3_length d_call j_call clone_size v_call cdr3_aa cdr3_nt
14 TRBD1 TRBJ1-5 . TRBV29-1 CSVRDRGSNQPQHF TGCAGCGTGAGGGACAGGGGTAGCAATCAGCCCCAGCATTTT
15 . TRBJ2-3 once TRBV28 CASSLLWAKTDTQYF TGTGCCAGCAGTTTACTCTGGGCTAAGACAGATACGCAGTATTTT
15 TRBD1 TRBJ2-2 . TRBV27 CASIPGQKNTGELFF TGTGCCAGCATTCCGGGACAGAAGAACACCGGGGAGCTGTTTTTT
16 . TRBJ2-4 . TRBV20-1 CSASVSVNQAKNIQYF TGCAGTGCTAGTGTCTCAGTTAATCAAGCCAAAAACATTCAGTACTTC
17 . TRBJ1-3 . TRBV19 CASTNPRVGYSGNTIYF TGTGCCAGTACTAACCCCCGGGTCGGTTACTCTGGAAACACCATATATTTT
12 . TRBJ1-2 . TRBV7-2 CASSLYSNGYTF TGTGCCAGCAGCTTATACAGTAATGGCTACACCTTC
17 TRBD1 TRBJ1-6 . TRBV5-6 CASSLDRGSSYNSPLHF TGTGCCAGCAGCTTGGACAGGGGCAGCTCCTATAATTCACCCCTCCACTTT
13 . TRBJ2-7 . TRBV19 CASSNSRTMEQYF TGTGCCAGTAGTAATTCCAGAACTATGGAGCAGTACTTC
11 . TRBJ2-1 . TRBV6-1 CASSDTNEQFF TGTGCCAGCAGTGACACTAATGAGCAGTTCTTC
14 . TRBJ1-4 . TRBV28 CASSYGRTNEKLFF TGTGCCAGCAGTTATGGCAGGACTAATGAAAAACTGTTTTTT
15 . TRBJ2-1 . TRBV7-9 CASSLGGPPRNEQFF TGTGCCAGCAGCTTAGGGGGGCCGCCCCGCAATGAGCAGTTCTTC
19 TRBD2 TRBJ2-2 . TRBV11-3 CASSSPGLAGDSNTGELFF TGTGCCAGCAGCTCACCGGGACTAGCGGGGGACTCGAACACCGGGGAGCTGTTTTTT
13 . TRBJ2-5 . TRBV12-3/TRBV12-4 CASSSDSRKTQYF TGTGCCAGCAGCTCCGACAGTCGGAAGACCCAGTACTTC
15 . TRBJ1-1 . TRBV19 CASSINSGWGTEAFF TGTGCCAGTAGTATCAATTCAGGGTGGGGCACTGAAGCTTTCTTT
14 TRBD1 TRBJ2-7 . TRBV9 CASSSGTVPYEQYF TGTGCCAGCAGCTCAGGGACAGTCCCCTACGAGCAGTACTTC
13 . TRBJ1-1 . TRBV19 CASSIGVNTEAFF TGTGCCAGTAGTATAGGAGTGAACACTGAAGCTTTCTTT
12 . TRBJ2-7 . TRBV5-5 CASSLFSREQYF TGTGCCAGCAGCTTGTTTAGTCGTGAGCAGTACTTC
15 . TRBJ1-1 once TRBV19 CASSMGWDSNTEAFF TGTGCCAGTAGTATGGGGTGGGACTCGAACACTGAAGCTTTCTTT
14 TRBD2 TRBJ2-1 . TRBV28 CASRTSGLYNEQFF TGTGCCAGCAGGACTAGCGGGCTCTACAATGAGCAGTTCTTC
15 . TRBJ1-5 few TRBV5-4 CASSLGPNSNQPQHF TGTGCCAGCAGCCTGGGGCCGAATAGCAATCAGCCCCAGCATTTT
16 TRBD2 TRBJ2-1 . TRBV9 CASSLRSSGTNNEQFF TGTGCCAGCAGCCTCCGGAGTAGCGGGACCAACAATGAGCAGTTCTTC
14 . TRBJ1-6 . TRBV4-2 CASSQAVLSSPLHF TGTGCCAGCAGCCAAGCGGTCCTTTCGTCACCCCTCCACTTT
12 . TRBJ2-1 . TRBV3-1/TRBV3-2 CASSPPFHEQFF TGTGCCAGCAGTCCCCCTTTCCATGAGCAGTTCTTC
14 . TRBJ2-3 . TRBV6-5 CASSPETSTDTQYF TGTGCCAGCAGCCCAGAGACTAGCACAGATACGCAGTATTTT
13 . TRBJ2-1 . TRBV9 CASSVATANEQFF TGTGCCAGCAGCGTAGCGACAGCCAATGAGCAGTTCTTC
15 . TRBJ2-3 . TRBV6-2/TRBV6-3 CASSLAGASSDTQYF TGTGCCAGCAGTCTGGCGGGGGCCTCTTCGGATACGCAGTATTTT
13 . TRBJ2-3 few TRBV7-2 CASSYVPSDTQYF TGTGCCAGCAGCTATGTTCCCTCAGATACGCAGTATTTT
17 TRBD2 TRBJ2-1 . TRBV4-2 CASSQYVAGGPGYEQFF TGTGCCAGCAGCCAGTACGTAGCGGGAGGGCCAGGTTATGAGCAGTTCTTC
14 TRBD1 TRBJ1-1 . TRBV2 CASSRQGGDTEAFF TGTGCCAGCAGTAGACAGGGGGGCGACACTGAAGCTTTCTTT
16 TRBD1 TRBJ2-1 . TRBV7-6 CASSLEIGQGWNEQFF TGTGCCAGCAGCTTAGAAATTGGACAGGGGTGGAATGAGCAGTTCTTC
15 TRBD1 TRBJ2-5 . TRBV5-1 CASSYEGANQETQYF TGCGCCAGCAGCTATGAGGGGGCCAACCAAGAGACCCAGTACTTC
14 . TRBJ1-1 . TRBV6-1 CASSEVQDYTEAFF TGTGCCAGCAGTGAAGTCCAGGATTACACTGAAGCTTTCTTT
14 . TRBJ1-1 . TRBV3-1/TRBV3-2 CASSHAQGAFEAFF TGTGCCAGCAGCCATGCTCAGGGCGCATTTGAAGCTTTCTTT
17 TRBD2 TRBJ2-5 . TRBV5-4 CASGPGLAGVGQETQYF TGTGCCAGCGGCCCGGGACTAGCGGGAGTTGGGCAAGAGACCCAGTACTTC
17 . TRBJ2-1 few TRBV3-1/TRBV3-2 CASSQVRLERLYNEQFF TGTGCCAGCAGCCAAGTTCGACTTGAGAGGTTGTACAATGAGCAGTTCTTC
15 . TRBJ1-5 . TRBV6-1 CASSDVGLENQPQHF TGTGCCAGCAGTGATGTGGGACTGGAAAATCAGCCCCAGCATTTT
13 TRBD1 TRBJ2-5 . TRBV30 CAWTSDREGTQYF TGTGCCTGGACCTCGGACAGGGAAGGGACCCAGTACTTC
12 TRBD1 TRBJ1-1 . TRBV7-9 CASRGQGLEAFF TGTGCCAGCAGGGGACAGGGCCTAGAAGCTTTCTTT
15 TRBD2 TRBJ2-2 . TRBV4-1 CASSLPTSGAGELFF TGCGCCAGCAGCCTTCCTACTAGCGGCGCCGGGGAGCTGTTTTTT
15 . TRBJ2-2 few TRBV7-9 CASDLHAGDAGELFF TGTGCCAGCGACCTACACGCAGGGGACGCCGGGGAGCTGTTTTTT
15 . TRBJ1-1 . TRBV7-9 CASRLERVGNTEAFF TGTGCCAGCAGGCTTGAGCGGGTGGGGAACACTGAAGCTTTCTTT
16 . TRBJ2-3 . TRBV6-5 CASSSRALARTDTQYF TGTGCCAGCAGTTCGAGGGCGCTAGCGAGAACAGATACGCAGTATTTT
14 TRBD1 TRBJ2-5 . TRBV6-6 CASSQTGAQETQYF TGTGCCAGCAGTCAGACAGGGGCGCAAGAGACCCAGTACTTC
15 . TRBJ2-7 once TRBV5-6 CASSFLGAQSYEQYF TGTGCCAGCAGCTTTTTAGGGGCGCAATCCTACGAGCAGTACTTC
15 TRBD1 TRBJ1-4 . TRBV5-4 CASSFSGTGGGKLFF TGTGCCAGCAGTTTCTCCGGGACAGGGGGAGGAAAACTGTTTTTT
15 TRBD2 TRBJ2-3 . TRBV9 CASSVGGGRTDTQYF TGTGCCAGCAGCGTAGGCGGGGGGCGCACAGATACGCAGTATTTT
17 . TRBJ1-3 . TRBV18 CASSPAYQDFSGNTIYF TGTGCCAGCTCACCAGCGTACCAGGATTTCTCTGGAAACACCATATATTTT
16 . TRBJ1-1 few TRBV10-3 CAISESISGPSTEAFF TGTGCCATCAGTGAGTCGATTTCCGGTCCGAGCACTGAAGCTTTCTTT